The rows below give T cell receptor beta chains drawn from one sample of a study of human T cells and chemical hapten exposure. One entry per CDR3 protein results from TCRdb running MiXCR on the RACE reads. The data contain roughly 38,000 distinct CDR3 sequences, 7.5% to 8% of them singletons. Sequencing used whole blood, obtained in connection with sensitization to the hapten diphenylcyclopropenone (DPC). The receptors were gathered from a woman aged 45-65 years with alopecia areata. Some clones in this sample may be carry-over from other donors' samples. Each CDR3 is given with its conserved first and last residue. A D gene is named only where the DNA matches it firmly. Clone size is given for some rows only: seen once, a few or many times, or a class if the clone is expanded.

d_gene	abundance	v_gene	j_gene	CDR3nt	CDR3aa
TRBD1	once	TRBV11-1	TRBJ1-1	TGTGCCAGCAGCCCCCGGACAGGCTTGGATGAAGCTTTCTTT	CASSPRTGLDEAFF
TRBD2	.	TRBV11-2	TRBJ2-3	TGTGCCAGCAGCTTAGCAGCGGGAGAAGGAGATCCGCAGTATTTT	CASSLAAGEGDPQYF
.	few	TRBV12-5	TRBJ1-2	TGTGCTAGTGGTCCACGGAGGGAGTATGGCTACACCTTC	CASGPRREYGYTF
.	many	TRBV12-3/TRBV12-4	TRBJ2-2	TGTGCCAGCAGTCCCACGACAGGGAACACCGGGGAGCTGTTTTTT	CASSPTTGNTGELFF
TRBD2	few	TRBV7-3	TRBJ2-2	TGTGCCAGCAGCCATGGGACTAGCGGATTCACCGGGGAGCTGTTTTTT	CASSHGTSGFTGELFF
TRBD2	few	TRBV28	TRBJ2-7	TGTGCCAGCAGTCGACCCTTAGCGGGAGGAACCTACGAGCAGTACTTC	CASSRPLAGGTYEQYF
TRBD2	few	TRBV29-1	TRBJ2-1	TGCAGCGTGAGAAGCGGGATGTATGAGCAGTTCTTC	CSVRSGMYEQFF
.	.	TRBV29-1	TRBJ2-1	TGCAGCGTTGAGCCGGCTCCTGGCAATGAGCAGTTCTTC	CSVEPAPGNEQFF
.	many	TRBV7-9	TRBJ1-1	TGTGCCAGCAGCCCCGCGGTTACCACTGAAGCTTTCTTT	CASSPAVTTEAFF
.	many	TRBV29-1	TRBJ2-7	TGCAGCGTTGAACAGGCCTCCTACGAGCAGTACTTC	CSVEQASYEQYF
TRBD1	few	TRBV3-1	TRBJ1-1	TGTGCCAGCCAGCAACAGGGGGAAGCTTTCTTT	CASQQQGEAFF
.	few	TRBV7-8	TRBJ2-5	TGTGCCAGCAGCTCGCCTGGGTTGGCCGTCCAAGAGACCCAGTACTTC	CASSSPGLAVQETQYF
TRBD2	.	TRBV6-5	TRBJ2-3	TGTGCCAGCATGCTAGCGGGGGCCACAGATACGCAGTATTTT	CASMLAGATDTQYF
.	many	TRBV7-3	TRBJ1-5	TGTGCCAGCAGCTTATCTTTTAATCAGCCCCAGCATTTT	CASSLSFNQPQHF
.	many	TRBV3-1	TRBJ2-2	TGTGCCAGCAGCCAAGATCAATTGGCCGGGGAGCTGTTTTTT	CASSQDQLAGELFF
TRBD1	.	TRBV28	TRBJ2-1	TGTGCCAGCAGTTTACCCCCTGGACAGGGAATGCAGTTCTTC	CASSLPPGQGMQFF
.	.	TRBV24-1	TRBJ2-7	TGTGCCACCAGTGATTCGGGACGGGGCTCCTACGAGCAGTACTTC	CATSDSGRGSYEQYF
.	many	TRBV2	TRBJ1-1	TGTGCCAGCAGTGAATTGCCGGGGAAGGGTTTCTTT	CASSELPGKGFF
.	few	TRBV5-1	TRBJ1-1	TGCGCCAGCAGCTTGGCGGGGGGAGCTTTCTTT	CASSLAGGAFF
TRBD2	few	TRBV3-1	TRBJ2-7	TGTGCCAGCAGCCAAGTCTGGGGGGGTATTCACGAGCAGTACTTC	CASSQVWGGIHEQYF
.	many	TRBV28	TRBJ1-1	TGTGCCAGCAGTTCCGCGGGGGTCAAAGCTTTCTTT	CASSSAGVKAFF
.	many	TRBV19	TRBJ1-3	TGTGCCAGTAGTAATCCCCGATTTGGAAACACCATATATTTT	CASSNPRFGNTIYF
.	medium-sized	TRBV7-9	TRBJ1-1	TGTGCCAGCAGCGTAAGACCTCCAGAAGCTTTCTTT	CASSVRPPEAFF
TRBD2	few	TRBV9	TRBJ2-1	TGTGCCAGCAGCGCCACCGGGACTAGCATATATGAGCAGTTCTTC	CASSATGTSIYEQFF
.	many	TRBV12-3/TRBV12-4	TRBJ2-7	TGTGCCAGCAGTCGACGACTTGGCGGGAAGGACGAGCAGTACTTC	CASSRRLGGKDEQYF
.	many	TRBV7-9	TRBJ1-6	TGTGCCAGCAGCAGTGGGGATTCACCCCTCCACTTT	CASSSGDSPLHF
TRBD2	many	TRBV7-9	TRBJ2-5	TGTGCCAGCAGCCCGGGACTAGCGGGAGAGACCCAGTACTTC	CASSPGLAGETQYF
TRBD2	many	TRBV12-3/TRBV12-4	TRBJ2-1	TGTGCCAGCAGTGCTAGCGGGACCCTCAATGAGCAGTTCTTC	CASSASGTLNEQFF
.	many	TRBV6-2/TRBV6-3	TRBJ2-7	TGTGCCAGCAGTCTCGGCGGTTACTACGAGCAGTACTTC	CASSLGGYYEQYF
.	.	TRBV2	TRBJ1-3	TGTGCCAGCAGAGCTGACAGGCTCTCTGGAAACACCATATATTTT	CASRADRLSGNTIYF
TRBD1	.	TRBV29-1	TRBJ2-7	TGCAGCGTTGGGGACAGATACTACGAGCAGTACTTC	CSVGDRYYEQYF
.	many	TRBV12-3/TRBV12-4	TRBJ1-5	TGTGCCAGCAGCCCCCCGGGAACTTATAGCAATCAGCCCCAGCATTTT	CASSPPGTYSNQPQHF
.	many	TRBV7-9	TRBJ2-7	TGTGCCAGCAGCTTAGTTGGGGAGCAGTACTTC	CASSLVGEQYF
.	many	TRBV20-1	TRBJ1-3	TGCAGTGCTAGAGATTTAAACAGGCCCTCTGGAAACACCATATATTTT	CSARDLNRPSGNTIYF
.	few	TRBV5-5	TRBJ2-1	TGTGCCAGCAGCTACAGCCAGTTTGAGCAGTTCTTC	CASSYSQFEQFF
TRBD2	many	TRBV20-1	TRBJ2-2	TGCAGTGCTAGAAATCCCCGACTAGCGGGAGGGAAGGAGCTGTTTTTT	CSARNPRLAGGKELFF
.	.	TRBV20-1	TRBJ2-1	TGCAGTGCTAGGGATGGGAGGAAGAATGAGCAGTTCTTC	CSARDGRKNEQFF